The 17 T cell receptor beta chains listed next were all sequenced from one sample in a study of CD8+CD57+ T cells in acquired aplastic anemia. For CDR3 and TCR beta VDJ profiling, genomic DNA was the template used. TCRdb re-called the reads with MiXCR, one entry per CDR3 protein. This table has about 81,000 distinct CDR3 sequences, over 35% appearing once. The sequencing sample was made of sorted CD4+, CD8+, or CD8+CD57+ T cells (not recorded which) from PBMCs. These TCRs come from a human donor in good health, serving as a control.

This clonotype was counted many times. The chain couples TRBV29-1 to TRBJ2-5; unclear D gene. The CDR3 length is 12 residues. The V gene lost 4 bases and the J gene lost 2 bases, with 8 bases spanning the gap. Looked up from germline, CDR1 is SQVTM and CDR2 is ANQGSEA. This CDR3 is CSVGWKQETQYF. In nucleotides, the CDR3 is TGCAGCGTTGGTTGGAAACAAGAGACCCAGTACTTC.

Many counts were recorded for this clonotype. The chain links TRBV9 to TRBJ1-3; D perhaps matches TRBD1 (5 bases). Germline V gives CDR1 SGDLS, CDR2 YYNGEE. Trimming removed 0 bases at V and 2 bases at J, with 6 bases between. The CDR3 sequence is 14 residues long. CDR3 bases: TGTGCCAGCAGCGTAGGGGGGGCTGGAAACACCATATATTTT. Translated, it gives CASSVGGAGNTIYF. The complete variable domain, with remaining parts taken from reference TRBV9 and TRBJ1-3, reads DSGVTQTPKHLITATGQRVTLRCSPRSGDLSVYWYQQSLDQGLQFLIQYYNGEERAKGNILERFSAQQFPDLHSELNLSSLELGDSALYFCASSVGGAGNTIYFGEGSWLTVV.

The rearrangement links TRBV15 to TRBJ2-7; 10 nucleotides align to TRBD1. CDR1 is LNHNV and CDR2 is YYDKDF in the germline V gene (reference sequence). The ends lost 3 bases at V and 4 bases at J; junction bases unmatched: 6. CDR3 length: 15 residues. The CDR3 nucleotides are TGTGCCACCAGCAGCCGGGACAGGGGAACGTACGAGCAGTACTTC. This gives the protein CATSSRDRGTYEQYF.

The J gene is TRBJ1-2, the V gene TRBV7-2; the D gene is possibly TRBD1 (6 bases). Trimming stripped 5 bases from V and 8 bases from J, with 12 bases between. CDR1 is SGHTA, CDR2 FQGNSA, per germline. The CDR3 has 12 amino acids. CDR3 in amino acids: CASSTDSRGYTF. The CDR3 DNA sequence: TGTGCCAGCAGCACGGACAGTCGGGGCTACACCTTC.

Notes on this clonotype: As the CDR3 is not closed by the conserved phenylalanine or tryptophan, this likely results from a read error. No DNA is shown, since the ends of the CDR3 on it are uncertain; the CDR3 is the one TCRdb lists. The V and J genes are TRBV10-2 and TRBJ2-6; the D call in the table, TRBD2, was not verified against the DNA. The length of the CDR3 is 17 amino acids, counting both ends. CDR1 WSHSY and CDR2 SAAADI come from the germline V gene. CDR3 in amino acids: CASRDSGRGLWGQRPEI.

This clonotype showed up many times. The CDR3, as DNA: TGTGCCAGCAGCTTAGGGGTTCCCGAGCAGTACTTC. Translation: CASSLGVPEQYF. The chain employs TRBV7-2 and TRBJ2-7; no reliable D call. The V gene lost 1 base and the J gene lost 6 bases, with 7 bases spanning the gap. From germline, CDR1 is SGHTA and CDR2 FQGNSA. The CDR3 sequence is 12 residues long.

The V call is TRBV3-1, the J call TRBJ2-5; 8 nucleotides align to TRBD2. V trimming: 8 bases; J trimming: 2 bases; junction bases outside the gene matches: 7. CDR3 size: 14 residues. The V gene's germline CDR1 is LGHDT and CDR2 YNNKEL (reference sequence). This CDR3 is CASVPSGPQETQYF. The CDR3 coding sequence is TGTGCCAGCGTCCCTAGCGGGCCACAAGAGACCCAGTACTTC.

With respect to this clonotype: One junction end does not reproduce the germline sequence, and a read error may be involved. The chain has TRBV19 and TRBJ2-1, with 13 bases matching TRBD2. The CDR3 covers 15 residues. Per the germline V gene, CDR1 is LNHDA and CDR2 is SQIVND (reference sequence). In DNA, the CDR3 is TGTGCCAGTAGTCTACTAGCGGGGGGGTACAATGAGCGGTTCTTC. It yields the protein CASSLLAGGYNERFF.

The genes are TRBV20-1 and TRBJ2-3; 11 nucleotides align to TRBD2. CDR1 and CDR2 from the germline V gene are DFQATT and SNEGSKA (reference sequence). The length of the CDR3 is 17 residues. The V segment lost 3 bases and the J segment 5 bases; nucleotides outside the gene matches: 13. CDR3 in amino acids: CSARDSGGAGIIDTQYF. As DNA, the CDR3 is TGCAGTGCTAGGGATAGCGGGGGGGCCGGGATCATAGATACGCAGTATTTT.

The rearrangement uses TRBV10-1 and TRBJ2-1, with 11 bases matching TRBD2. V lost 4 bases, J lost 1 base, and 9 bases stayed unmatched. Germline CDR1 is WNHNN and CDR2 is SYGVQD (reference sequence). This CDR3 comprises 18 residues. CDR3 region: CASSAVALAGGSYNEQFF. CDR3 bases: TGCGCCAGCAGTGCCGTCGCCCTAGCGGGAGGTTCCTACAATGAGCAGTTCTTC.

The J gene is TRBJ1-5, the V gene TRBV9, with a possible D match to TRBD1 (6 bases). CDR1 SGDLS and CDR2 YYNGEE come from the germline V gene. V was clipped by 0 bases and J by 7 bases, with 11 bases between them. The CDR3 runs to 14 residues. CDR3 sequence reads: CASSVAEGGQPQHF. DNA of the CDR3: TGTGCCAGCAGCGTAGCCGAGGGGGGACAGCCCCAGCATTTT. Looking up the rest from reference TRBV9 and TRBJ1-5 gives the full variable domain: DSGVTQTPKHLITATGQRVTLRCSPRSGDLSVYWYQQSLDQGLQFLIQYYNGEERAKGNILERFSAQQFPDLHSELNLSSLELGDSALYFCASSVAEGGQPQHFGDGTRLSIL.

This clonotype was observed a few times. As DNA, the CDR3 is TGTGCCAGCAGTTGGCAGGGTTGGGAGCAGTTCTTC. Protein product: CASSWQGWEQFF. This chain connects TRBV6-2 or TRBV6-3 to TRBJ2-1; maybe TRBD1 (5 bases). The CDR3 is 12 residues long. Germline V lookup: CDR1 MNHEY, CDR2 SVGEGT. V dropped 4 bases and J dropped 10 bases, with 11 bases sitting between them.

J is TRBJ2-1 and V is TRBV10-1, with 8 positions matching TRBD2. The CDR3 has 12 amino acids. V shed 7 bases, J shed 12 bases, and the junction held 8 bases outside the gene matches. Germline lookup yields CDR1 WNHNN and CDR2 SYGVQD (reference sequence). DNA of the CDR3: TGCGCCAGCATCAAAGCGGGGGTTAGGCAGTTCTTC. It is translated as CASIKAGVRQFF.

As regards this clonotype: It is unclear where the CDR3 begins or ends on the DNA, so no DNA is shown, and the CDR3 is as TCRdb lists it. V gene TRBV25-1 combines with J gene TRBJ2-7; the D call TRBD1 from the table was never checked on the DNA. The CDR3 totals 20 residues, both ends included. In germline, CDR1 is MGHDK, CDR2 SYGVNS. This CDR3 reads CASSFYICSASRDQGYEQYF.

Concerning this clonotype itself: The germline gene is not matched at one end of the junction; a read error may be the cause. The rearrangement uses TRBV2 and TRBJ1-1; the D gene is possibly TRBD1 (6 bases). Germline CDR1 is SNHLY and CDR2 is FYNNEI. The CDR3 is made up of 11 amino acids. The CDR3 region is CASRGDTEAFF. As DNA, the CDR3 is TGTGCCAGCAGGGGGGACACGGAAGCTTTCTTT.

The sample holds many counts of this clonotype. The chain has TRBV19 and TRBJ2-7, with D unclear. Germline V gives CDR1 LNHDA, CDR2 SQIVND (reference sequence). V dropped 1 base and J dropped 3 bases, with 7 bases sitting between them. The CDR3 covers 13 residues. As DNA, the CDR3 is TGTGCCAGTAGTATAGGACATTACTACGAGCAGTACTTC. This encodes CASSIGHYYEQYF.

The chain links TRBV6-1 to TRBJ2-1; D is ambiguous. The germline V gene encodes CDR1 MNHNS and CDR2 SASEGT. Trimming left V 0 bases short and J 0 bases short, with 9 bases between. The CDR3 sequence is 16 residues long. The CDR3 loop is CASSEAMTSSYNEQFF. The CDR3 nucleotides are TGTGCCAGCAGTGAAGCTATGACAAGCTCCTACAATGAGCAGTTCTTC.